This T cell receptor (beta chain) was identified during a study of T cell repertoires in cytomegalovirus infection. Study context: Shared public TCR beta signatures pointed to both CMV infection and a matching HLA type.

CDR3 length: 16 amino acids. Trimming shortened V by 0 bases and J by 1 base, and 12 bases separated the two germline ends. Germline CDR1 and CDR2: LGHNT and FRNRAP. TCRdb used MiXCR to reprocess the reads, holding one entry per CDR3 protein. In the table there are more than 500,000 distinct CDR3 sequences, approximately 15% of which are singletons. This clonotype was seen at least ten times. Input material: CD8+ T cells from PBMCs. The chain recombines TRBV12-5 with TRBJ1-2; D unclear. This receptor was taken from a human donor in good health (CMV status not recorded). Some clones in this sample may be carry-over from other donors' samples. The CDR3 here is CASGLVRGRYNYGYTF. In nucleotides, the CDR3 is TGTGCTAGTGGTTTGGTTCGTGGCCGTTATAACTATGGCTACACCTTC.